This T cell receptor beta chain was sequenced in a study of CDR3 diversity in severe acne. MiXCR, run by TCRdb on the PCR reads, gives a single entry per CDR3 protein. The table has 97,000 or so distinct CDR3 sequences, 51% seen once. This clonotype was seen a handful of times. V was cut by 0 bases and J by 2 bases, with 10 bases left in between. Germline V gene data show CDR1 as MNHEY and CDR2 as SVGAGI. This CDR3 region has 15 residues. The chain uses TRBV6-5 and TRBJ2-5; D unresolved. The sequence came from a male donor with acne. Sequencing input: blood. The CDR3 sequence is CASSYSGPPQETQYF. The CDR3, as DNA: TGTGCCAGCAGTTACTCGGGCCCTCCACAAGAGACCCAGTACTTC.